Listed below are T cell receptor beta chains from one sample, sequenced in a study of long-term antiretroviral therapy in people with HIV. The protocol was immunoSEQ multiplex PCR, while the TCRdb copy is restricted to in-frame clones and leaves out a portion. In the table there are tens of thousands of clones, about nine tenths of which are singletons. This material consisted of unsorted PBMCs, taken 3.1 years after starting antiretroviral therapy. These receptors were taken from a young man with HIV. The CDR3 runs from the conserved cysteine through the conserved F or W. A D gene is named only where the DNA matches it firmly. Some rows mark clone size as missing; the rest say once, few, many or name a class of expanded clone.

>.|.|TRBJ2-7|TRBV5-6
TGTGCCAGCAGCTTGGCCTCCCCGGACAGCCCTGTGGACTTC
CASSLASPDSPVDF
>.|.|TRBJ1-1|TRBV5-1
TGCGCCAGCAGCTCTTCTAACACTGAAGCTTTCTTT
CASSSSNTEAFF
>.|.|TRBJ2-3|TRBV4-3
TGCGCCAGCAGCCAAGATCCCGGGACTGGCACAGATACGCAGTATTTT
CASSQDPGTGTDTQYF
>.|.|TRBJ2-1|TRBV29-1
TGCAGCGTCCTACTTGGGGGTTATGCGCAGTTCTTC
CSVLLGGYAQFF
>.|.|TRBJ2-1|TRBV7-3
TGTGCCAGCAGCTTGGTGAACAGGCCTTACAATGAGCAGTTCTTC
CASSLVNRPYNEQFF
>.|.|TRBJ2-7|TRBV6-1
TGTGCCAGCCGCCTAGGCGTCGGCTACGAGCAGTACTTC
CASRLGVGYEQYF
>.|.|TRBJ1-1|TRBV4-2
TGTGCCAGCAGCCCGGATGGGGGGACCGCTTTCTTT
CASSPDGGTAFF
>.|.|TRBJ1-6|TRBV25-1
TGTGCCAGCAGTGAACATGGGGGGGTGTCTGGATCACCCCTCCACTTT
CASSEHGGVSGSPLHF
>.|.|TRBJ2-2|TRBV7-3
TGTGCCAGCAGCCAAGACAGGTCTGCCACCGGGGAGCTGTTTTTT
CASSQDRSATGELFF
>TRBD1|once|TRBJ2-1|TRBV6-1
TGTGCCAGCAGATGGACAGGGGAAGGTGAGCAGTTCTTC
CASRWTGEGEQFF
>.|.|TRBJ2-1|TRBV5-1
TGCGCCAGCAGGATGGGTGGCCCTCACAATGAGCAGTTCTTC
CASRMGGPHNEQFF
>.|.|TRBJ1-2|TRBV19
TGTGCCAGTAGTATACGATATGGCTACACCTTC
CASSIRYGYTF
>TRBD2|.|TRBJ2-5|TRBV25-1
TGTGCCAGCAGCCCCTACGCGGGAGAAGAAGAGACCCAGTACTTC
CASSPYAGEEETQYF
>.|.|TRBJ1-2|TRBV18
TGTGCCAGCTCACCACCGCTGTTGGATCCCTATGGCTACACCTTC
CASSPPLLDPYGYTF
>.|.|TRBJ2-7|TRBV7-7
TGTGCTGTTCATGCGCGTACCAGCTACGAGCAGTACTTC
CAVHARTSYEQYF
>.|.|TRBJ1-1|TRBV7-9
TGTGCCAGCAGCTTAGTTGACAGATGGACTGAAGCTTTCTTT
CASSLVDRWTEAFF
>TRBD2|.|TRBJ2-3|TRBV5-1
TGCGCCAGCAGCTTGGGTCCGGGGGGGACAGATACGCAGTATTTT
CASSLGPGGTDTQYF
>TRBD1|.|TRBJ1-1|TRBV5-1
TGCGCCAGCAGCTTGGGGGCAGGGGGCCCTTACACTGAAGCTTTCTTT
CASSLGAGGPYTEAFF
>.|.|TRBJ2-3|TRBV9
TGTGCCAGCAGCGTAGTTGACGCCCGCAAGGGAGATACGCAGTATTTT
CASSVVDARKGDTQYF
>.|once|TRBJ2-7|TRBV30
TGTGCCTGGAGTGGGGCCTACGAGCAGTACTTC
CAWSGAYEQYF
>TRBD1|.|TRBJ2-7|TRBV27
TGTGCCAGCAGTTTCGGACAGGGATCCTACGAGCAGTACTTC
CASSFGQGSYEQYF
>.|.|TRBJ2-2|TRBV14
TGTGCCAGCAGCCCGATCCCACCCCGTACCGGGGAGCTGTTTTTT
CASSPIPPRTGELFF
>.|.|TRBJ2-7|TRBV2
TGTGCCAGCAGTAAACTACCCGGACTACTTTTAGCCTACGAGCAGTACTTC
CASSKLPGLLLAYEQYF
>.|.|TRBJ1-5|TRBV28
TGTGCCAGCAGTTTTTCGCTTCAGCCCCAGCATTTT
CASSFSLQPQHF
>.|.|TRBJ2-5|TRBV10-3
TGTGCCATCAGTGATCCCCAGGGGAATCAAGAGACCCAGTACTTC
CAISDPQGNQETQYF
>TRBD1|.|TRBJ2-7|TRBV27
TGTGCCAGCAGTTACGCTCCGGGACAGGAAAGCTCCTACGAGCAGTACTTC
CASSYAPGQESSYEQYF
>.|once|TRBJ2-7|TRBV11-3
TGTGCCAGCAGCTCCGGGGTCGAGCAGTACTTC
CASSSGVEQYF
>.|.|TRBJ2-7|TRBV7-5
TGTGCCAGAAGCTGCGAACGGGACGTGAAGGGCCTAGCTGTGTACGAGCAGTACTTC
CARSCERDVKGLAVYEQYF
>TRBD1|.|TRBJ1-2|TRBV11-2
TGTGCCAGCAGCTTGGGACAGGGGGCCTTTGGCTACACCTTC
CASSLGQGAFGYTF
>.|.|TRBJ2-7|TRBV11-1
TGTGCCAGCAGCAAGGGGGGGGCAGCCCGCGAGCAGTACTTC
CASSKGGAAREQYF
>.|.|TRBJ2-2|TRBV11-3
TGTGCCAGCAGCCGGGTGGCGGGGCCCACCGGGGAGCTGTTTTTT
CASSRVAGPTGELFF
>.|.|TRBJ1-5|TRBV19
TGTGCCAGTAGTACCTCTACAGGGAGCAATCAGCCCCAGCATTTT
CASSTSTGSNQPQHF
>.|.|TRBJ1-1|TRBV29-1
TGCAGCGTTACAGGGCGGGTGAACACTGAAGCTTTCTTT
CSVTGRVNTEAFF
>TRBD1|.|TRBJ2-7|TRBV20-1
TGCAGTGCCCCAACAGGGGAAGAGCAGTACTTC
CSAPTGEEQYF
>TRBD2|.|TRBJ2-7|TRBV4-3
TGCGCCAGCAGCCAAGATCTTTTTGCGGGAGCGGGGGAGCAGTACTTC
CASSQDLFAGAGEQYF
>.|.|TRBJ2-7|TRBV5-8
TGTGCCAGCAGCATTGGTGCAGGTACCTACGAGCAGTACTTC
CASSIGAGTYEQYF
>.|.|TRBJ2-7|TRBV19
TGTGCCAGCGGGACGGGTCCCGTTGGGACCCACGAGCAGTACTTC
CASGTGPVGTHEQYF
>.|.|TRBJ1-1|TRBV29-1
TGCAGCGCCGGTCCGGCTTTCTTT
CSAGPAFF
>.|.|TRBJ1-3|TRBV27
TGTGCCAGCAGTTTAACAGGGCTCGGAAACACCATATATTTT
CASSLTGLGNTIYF
>TRBD2|.|TRBJ2-3|TRBV5-1
TGCGCCAGCAGCTTGCCGGGGGGGAACACAGATACGCAGTATTTT
CASSLPGGNTDTQYF
>TRBD1|.|TRBJ1-1|TRBV30
TGTGCCTGGACCTGGGGGCAGGGGGGGAATGAAGCTTTCTTT
CAWTWGQGGNEAFF
>TRBD1|.|TRBJ1-5|TRBV6-1
TGTGCCAGCAGTGGGGGACAGGGAGGGGATCAGCCCCAGCATTTT
CASSGGQGGDQPQHF
>TRBD2|.|TRBJ2-1|TRBV10-2
TGCGCCAGCTCCCGGGGTAGCGGGAAGTACAATGAGCAGTTCTTC
CASSRGSGKYNEQFF
>.|.|TRBJ2-3|TRBV11-2
TGTGCCAGCAGCCCCCCGGGCTATACGCAGTATTTT
CASSPPGYTQYF
>.|.|TRBJ2-2|TRBV5-3
TGTGCCAGAAGCCCGGGGCAGGGCGACACCGGGGAGCTGTTTTTT
CARSPGQGDTGELFF
>.|once|TRBJ1-1|TRBV7-8
TGTGCCAGCAGCCAGAATAACAGGGTGAACACTGAAGCTTTCTTT
CASSQNNRVNTEAFF
>TRBD1|.|TRBJ1-4|TRBV14
TGTGCCAGCAGCCCCAGGGGGAATGAAAAACTGTTTTTT
CASSPRGNEKLFF
>.|few|TRBJ2-7|TRBV4-1
TGCGCCAGCAGCCGTTCAGGGGACTCCTACGAGCAGTACTTC
CASSRSGDSYEQYF
>TRBD1|.|TRBJ1-5|TRBV18
TGTGCCAGCTCACCTCAGGGGGCGGTTGATCAGCCCCAGCATTTT
CASSPQGAVDQPQHF
>TRBD1|.|TRBJ1-3|TRBV4-2
TGTGCCAGCAGCCGACGGACAGGGGAAATAGGAAACACCATATATTTT
CASSRRTGEIGNTIYF
>TRBD2|.|TRBJ2-5|TRBV7-2
TGTGCCAGCAGCTTTAGCGGGGGGACCCAAGAGACCCAGTACTTC
CASSFSGGTQETQYF
>.|.|TRBJ2-3|TRBV9
TGTGCCAGCAGCCCTGTAGATACGCAGTATTTT
CASSPVDTQYF
>.|.|TRBJ1-1|TRBV4-3
TGCGCCAGCAGCCAAACTAGGTCTACTGAAGCTTTCTTT
CASSQTRSTEAFF
>.|.|TRBJ2-2|TRBV5-1
TGCGCCAGCACCGGGTCCGGCGGGCCGGGCACCGGGGAGCTGTTTTTT
CASTGSGGPGTGELFF
>.|.|TRBJ1-5|TRBV6-1
TGTGCCAGCAGTGAATTGATGTCAGCTCAGCCCCAGCATTTT
CASSELMSAQPQHF
>.|.|TRBJ1-1|TRBV19
TGTGCCAGCGAGGGGCGGGGAACTGAAGCTTTCTTT
CASEGRGTEAFF
>.|.|TRBJ2-1|TRBV7-8
TGTGCCAGCAGCCTAGCAACAGGGATCGGCTACAATGAGCAGTTCTTC
CASSLATGIGYNEQFF
>TRBD2|once|TRBJ2-3|TRBV6-6
TGTGCCAGCAGTTACCCGGCTAGCGGGGACACAGATACGCAGTATTTT
CASSYPASGDTDTQYF
>.|.|TRBJ2-3|TRBV5-4
TGTGCCAGCAGCTTGGGTTCGGGGGCTGGAGATACGCAGTATTTT
CASSLGSGAGDTQYF
>TRBD1|.|TRBJ1-2|TRBV6-5
TGTGCCAGCAGTTACCAGGGGGGCTCGGGTGGCTACACCTTC
CASSYQGGSGGYTF